What follows are 26 T cell receptor beta chains derived from one specimen sequenced in a study of pediatric ulcerative colitis. The rectum was sampled with one to two pinch biopsies at colonoscopy. Clones were read by immunoSEQ multiplex PCR, and TCRdb kept only the in-frame ones, dropping some. The data contain approximately 18,000 clones, roughly 70% of them singletons. Material: gut tissue. The receptors stem from a boy between 10 and 17 years old with moderate ulcerative colitis.

The V call is TRBV7-2, the J call TRBJ1-6; 8 positions match TRBD1. V was clipped by 5 bases and J by 10 bases; unmatched bases: 7. The CDR3 runs 14 residues. Germline V gene lookup returns CDR1 SGHTA and CDR2 FQGNSA. In DNA form, the CDR3 reads TGTGCCAGCAGCCTAGGACAGGGTCGCTCACCCCTCCACTTT. It encodes CASSLGQGRSPLHF.

This chain links TRBV2 with TRBJ1-2; D possibly corresponds to TRBD1 (6 bases). CDR1 SNHLY and CDR2 FYNNEI come from the germline V gene. This CDR3 is 13 amino acids long. Trimming cost V 5 bases and J 4 bases, with 11 bases left between them. Here the CDR3 reads CASSIEGGYGYTF. CDR3 DNA: TGTGCCAGCAGTATTGAAGGGGGCTATGGCTACACCTTC.

The chain recombines TRBV5-4 with TRBJ2-1, with 7 positions matching TRBD2. The CDR3 extends over 16 amino acids. CDR1 is SGHNT, CDR2 YYREEE, per germline (reference sequence). V dropped 0 bases and J dropped 3; count of bases not matched to a gene: 6. CDR3 residues: CASSLAGAGYYNEQFF. DNA for the CDR3: TGTGCCAGCAGCTTGGCGGGAGCGGGATACTACAATGAGCAGTTCTTC. The entire variable domain, with the rest obtained from reference TRBV5-4 and TRBJ2-1, is as follows: ETGVTQSPTHLIKTRGQQVTLRCSSQSGHNTVSWYQQALGQGPQFIFQYYREEENGRGNFPPRFSGLQFPNYSSELNVNALELDDSALYLCASSLAGAGYYNEQFFGPGTRLTVL.

This chain connects TRBV7-8 to TRBJ2-5; no firm D call. CDR3 length: 13 residues. Germline V gives CDR1 SGHVS, CDR2 FQNEAQ. V lost 6 bases and J lost 0, with 8 bases in between. CDR3 in amino acids: CASRTLYQETQYF. The CDR3 coding sequence is TGTGCCAGCAGAACATTGTACCAAGAGACCCAGTACTTC.

This sequence joins TRBV5-6 and TRBJ2-1; 8 bases fit TRBD2. V lost 3 bases to trimming and J lost 3 bases; unmatched junction nucleotides: 8. The CDR3 covers 16 residues. Per germline, CDR1 SGHDT and CDR2 YYEEEE. CDR3 sequence: CASSSATSGDYNEQFF. CDR3 nucleotides: TGTGCCAGCAGCTCCGCTACTAGCGGTGACTACAATGAGCAGTTCTTC.

The sample holds a few counts of this clone. The chain couples TRBV6-4 to TRBJ1-5; D is unresolved. Germline lookup yields CDR1 MRHNA and CDR2 SNTAGT. V lost 4 bases and J lost 3, with 7 bases in between. The CDR3 totals 13 residues. The CDR3 DNA reads as TGTGCCAGCAGTGGGGGAATCAATCAGCCCCAGCATTTT. Amino acids: CASSGGINQPQHF.

This rearrangement joins TRBV19 to TRBJ2-1, with 7 bases matching TRBD1. Germline values: CDR1 LNHDA, CDR2 SQIVND (reference sequence). V lost 4 bases to trimming and J lost 8 bases; unmatched junction nucleotides: 17. The CDR3 has 17 amino acids. The CDR3 nucleotides are TGTGCCAGTAGTAGAACCCCAGGGGGAGTAAACGGCTATGAGCAGTTCTTC. Its protein is CASSRTPGGVNGYEQFF. Together with reference TRBV19 and TRBJ2-1, the CDR3 gives the full variable domain: DGGITQSPKYLFRKEGQNVTLSCEQNLNHDAMYWYRQDPGQGLRLIYYSQIVNDFQKGDIAEGYSVSREKKESFPLTVTSAQKNPTAFYLCASSRTPGGVNGYEQFFGPGTRLTVL.

The rearrangement links TRBV7-9 to TRBJ2-5; 10 bases fit TRBD1. From germline, CDR1 is SEHNR and CDR2 FQNEAQ (reference sequence). Losses at the gene ends were 3 bases for V and 4 bases for J; bases not matched to a gene: 5. This CDR3 spans 15 amino acids. CDR3 sequence reads: CASSLGTGESETQYF. The CDR3 bases are TGTGCCAGCAGCTTGGGGACAGGGGAGTCAGAGACCCAGTACTTC.

This chain joins TRBV10-3 and TRBJ1-1, with D perhaps matching TRBD1 (5 bases). The CDR3 has 14 residues. The V end was cut by 3 bases, the J end by 4 bases, with 12 bases between. The germline CDR1 and CDR2 sequences are ENHRY and SYGVKD. The CDR3 sequence is CAISDLGGVTEAFF. DNA for the CDR3: TGTGCCATCAGTGACCTTGGGGGGGTCACTGAAGCTTTCTTT.

This clone was detected once. This chain connects TRBV19 to TRBJ2-5; the match to TRBD2 covers 14 bases. Germline CDR1 reads LNHDA; CDR2 reads SQIVND (reference sequence). The CDR3 loop spans 18 amino acids. Trimming cost V 3 bases and J 4 bases; bases outside gene matches: 10. CDR3 nucleotide sequence: TGTGCCAGTAGTATTGGGGCGACTAGCGGGGGGGTCAGAGAGACCCAGTACTTC. Protein: CASSIGATSGGVRETQYF.

V gene TRBV7-2 combines with J gene TRBJ2-7; 9 bases align to TRBD2. The germline CDR1 and CDR2 sequences are SGHTA and FQGNSA. This CDR3 has 17 amino acids. J gave up 4 bases and V 6 bases, and 16 bases lay outside the gene matches. The CDR3 DNA sequence: TGTGCCAGCAGTGCCGGGACTAGCAATCGCCTACGGTACGAGCAGTACTTC. The encoded protein is CASSAGTSNRLRYEQYF.

This clone is termed medium-sized. This chain connects TRBV6-1 to TRBJ2-7; 8 bases are shared with TRBD1. V lost 3 bases to trimming and J lost 7 bases; unmatched junction nucleotides: 8. This CDR3 has 14 residues. Germline CDR1 and CDR2: MNHNS and SASEGT. CDR3 coding DNA: TGTGCCAGCAGTGATTGGCAGGGGGCGCTTGAGCAGTACTTC. This gives the protein CASSDWQGALEQYF.

This rearrangement joins TRBV2 to TRBJ2-2; 7 bases line up with TRBD1. The CDR3 has 16 residues. Germline values: CDR1 SNHLY, CDR2 FYNNEI. The trim removed 7 bases at V and 2 bases at J, leaving 10 bases unmatched. CDR3 amino acids: CASMGQRGINTGELFF. CDR3 DNA sequence: TGTGCCAGCATGGGACAGAGAGGAATAAACACCGGGGAGCTGTTTTTT.

The chain uses TRBV5-1 and TRBJ2-5; the D is unclear. Germline V lookup: CDR1 SGHRS, CDR2 YFSETQ. The CDR3 spans 15 residues. V lost 0 bases and J 1 base, leaving 10 bases between the germline ends. The CDR3 DNA sequence: TGCGCCAGCAGCTTGGGTCTAGGATTCCAAGAGACCCAGTACTTC. Translation gives CASSLGLGFQETQYF.

CDR3: CASSHRTSGILDTQYF. As DNA, the CDR3 is TGTGCCAGCAGCCATCGGACTAGCGGGATTCTCGATACGCAGTATTTT. The chain uses TRBV7-2 and TRBJ2-3, with TRBD2 identical over 12 bases. CDR3 length: 16 amino acids. The trim removed 5 bases at V and 6 bases at J, leaving 9 bases unmatched. CDR1 is SGHTA, CDR2 FQGNSA, per germline.

The V and J genes are TRBV19 and TRBJ1-5; D gene uncertain. This CDR3 spans 16 amino acids. Germline V lookup: CDR1 LNHDA, CDR2 SQIVND (reference sequence). Trimming shortened V by 7 bases and J by 4 bases, and 20 bases separated the two germline ends. The CDR3 here is CASTNAPRTLNQPQHF. CDR3 DNA: TGTGCCAGTACCAACGCCCCTCGGACTTTGAATCAGCCCCAGCATTTT.

Here the CDR3 DNA reads TGTGCCAGCAGCGCCAGGGGGGGGGCACCTGGAAACACCATATATTTT. It yields the protein CASSARGGAPGNTIYF. This chain joins TRBV7-2 and TRBJ1-3, with 7 bases lining up with TRBD1. The CDR3 loop spans 16 amino acids. The V and J ends lost 5 bases and 2 bases, in that order; junction bases with no gene match: 9. Germline CDR1 and CDR2: SGHTA and FQGNSA. Drawing the rest from reference TRBV7-2 and TRBJ1-3, the complete variable domain is GAGVSQSPSNKVTEKGKDVELRCDPISGHTALYWYRQSLGQGLEFLIYFQGNSAPDKSGLPSDRFSAERTGGSVSTLTIQRTQQEDSAVYLCASSARGGAPGNTIYFGEGSWLTVV.

The chain is built from TRBV5-1 and TRBJ2-1, with TRBD2 matching over 8 bases. This CDR3 has 16 residues. V gave up 5 bases and J gave up 7 bases; unmatched junction bases: 14. Germline V gene sequence: CDR1 SGHRS, CDR2 YFSETQ. The CDR3 spells CASRTGGGVGQNEQFF. CDR3 nucleotides: TGCGCCAGCAGAACGGGAGGGGGAGTCGGTCAAAATGAGCAGTTCTTC.

The rearrangement links TRBV7-9 to TRBJ1-2; perhaps TRBD1 as D (5 bases). The CDR3 runs 19 residues. Trimming cost V 4 bases and J 0 bases, with 24 bases left between them. CDR1 SEHNR and CDR2 FQNEAQ come from the germline V gene (reference sequence). CDR3 sequence (DNA): TGTGCCAGCAGCTGGGGCGGGGTTCGGGCGTCTTTAGCTAACTATGGCTACACCTTC. As protein: CASSWGGVRASLANYGYTF.

This clone showed up just once. The chain employs TRBV5-1 and TRBJ2-5; D is perhaps TRBD1 (5 bases). The CDR3 is 15 amino acids. Germline CDR1 and CDR2: SGHRS and YFSETQ. V lost 0 bases, J lost 4 bases, and 13 bases lay in between. The CDR3 DNA is TGCGCCAGCAGCTTGGATGTGGGGCGCGTAGAGACCCAGTACTTC. The encoded protein is CASSLDVGRVETQYF.

The chain couples TRBV19 to TRBJ1-1; no definite D call. The CDR3 is made up of 13 amino acids. The germline V and J ends were trimmed by 4 bases and 5 bases, with 11 bases remaining between them. Germline-derived CDR1 and CDR2 are LNHDA and SQIVND (reference sequence). The CDR3, as DNA: TGTGCCAGTAGTAGACAAAGAGGGACTGAAGCTTTCTTT. This codes for CASSRQRGTEAFF.

This rearrangement joins TRBV20-1 to TRBJ2-1, with unresolved D. Trimming cost V 2 bases and J 8 bases, with 7 bases left between them. The CDR3 is 11 residues long. Germline V lookup: CDR1 DFQATT, CDR2 SNEGSKA (reference sequence). CDR3 protein: CSARKGHEQFF. In DNA form, the CDR3 reads TGCAGTGCTAGAAAAGGGCATGAGCAGTTCTTC.

This clone is deemed medium-sized. This chain uses TRBV9 with TRBJ2-7; 10 positions match TRBD2. Trimming removed 0 bases from V and 3 bases from J; junction bases left unmatched: 9. CDR1 and CDR2 (germline): SGDLS, YYNGEE. The CDR3 is made up of 17 amino acids. CDR3 sequence: CASSVASGSGMGYEQYF. The CDR3 DNA is TGTGCCAGCAGCGTAGCTAGCGGGAGTGGGATGGGCTACGAGCAGTACTTC.

This chain joins TRBV7-2 and TRBJ1-2, with 7 bases matching TRBD1. The V and J ends lost 3 bases and 8 bases, in that order; junction bases with no gene match: 15. Germline V gene lookup returns CDR1 SGHTA and CDR2 FQGNSA. CDR3 size: 16 residues. CDR3 residues: CASSFLGGRENRGYTF. The CDR3, as DNA: TGTGCCAGCAGCTTTCTAGGGGGCCGGGAGAACCGGGGCTACACCTTC.

This clone was detected only a few times. V gene TRBV27 combines with J gene TRBJ1-2; maybe TRBD1 (5 bases). Germline values: CDR1 MNHEY, CDR2 SMNVEV (reference sequence). The CDR3 extends over 14 amino acids. V was shortened by 8 bases and J by 4 bases, with 17 bases between the two germline ends. DNA of the CDR3: TGTGCCAGCGCACAGGCAGGCGAGTTCTATGGCTACACCTTC. Translated: CASAQAGEFYGYTF.

The chain links TRBV7-6 to TRBJ2-3; 14 nucleotides match TRBD2. This CDR3 has 16 amino acids. V lost 5 bases, J lost 2 bases, and 3 bases stayed unmatched. The V gene's germline CDR1 is SGHVS and CDR2 FNYEAQ. In nucleotides, the CDR3 is TGTGCCAGCAGCCGACTAGCGGGGGGGCTCACAGATACGCAGTATTTT. Protein sequence: CASSRLAGGLTDTQYF.